This T cell receptor (beta chain) originates from a study of shared clonotypes between healthy human individuals. Profiled with immunoSEQ multiplex PCR; TCRdb holds only in-frame clones, not every one. Among millions of clones, approximately 93% were seen once, and the ten largest hold under 0.45%. CDR1 and CDR2 (germline): SGHDN, FVKESK. V was shortened by 0 bases and J by 14 bases, with 13 bases between the two germline ends. The CDR3 length is 13 residues. J is TRBJ2-2 and V is TRBV14, with D unresolved. This TCR came from a man younger than 35 in good health. Some clones in this sample may be carry-over from other donors' samples. The specimen sequenced was naive CD4+ T cells from PBMCs. Documented subset: CD45RA+ positively selected. CDR3 in DNA: TGTGCCAGCAGCCAAGATGTACGGATGAAACTGTTTTTT. This gives the protein CASSQDVRMKLFF.